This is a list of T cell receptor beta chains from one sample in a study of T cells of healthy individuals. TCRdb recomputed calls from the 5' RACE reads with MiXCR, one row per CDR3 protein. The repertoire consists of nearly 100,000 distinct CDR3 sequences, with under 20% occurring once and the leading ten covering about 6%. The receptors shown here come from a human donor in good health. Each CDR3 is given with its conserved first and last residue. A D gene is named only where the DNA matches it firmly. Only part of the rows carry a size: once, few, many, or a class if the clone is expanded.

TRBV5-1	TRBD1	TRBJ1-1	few	CASSPTGLDEAFF	TGCGCCAGCAGCCCGACAGGGTTGGATGAAGCTTTCTTT
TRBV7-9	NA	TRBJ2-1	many	CASSPLTDNEQFF	TGTGCCAGCAGCCCTCTTACGGACAATGAGCAGTTCTTC
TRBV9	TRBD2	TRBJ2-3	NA	CASSVSSGVLDTQYF	TGTGCCAGCAGCGTAAGCAGCGGGGTTTTAGATACGCAGTATTTT
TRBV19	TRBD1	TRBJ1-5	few	CASSIITGEQPQHF	TGTGCCAGTAGTATAATTACAGGGGAACAGCCCCAGCATTTT
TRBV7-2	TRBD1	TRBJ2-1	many	CASSFLTGSEQFF	TGTGCCAGCAGCTTTTTGACAGGGAGTGAGCAGTTCTTC
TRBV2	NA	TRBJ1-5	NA	CASSVVNHQPQHF	TGTGCCAGCAGTGTGGTAAACCATCAGCCCCAGCATTTT
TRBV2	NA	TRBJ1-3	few	CASSKLTSGNTIYF	TGTGCCAGCAGCAAACTGACCTCTGGAAACACCATATATTTT
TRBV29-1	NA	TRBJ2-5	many	CSVEAGGTETQYF	TGCAGCGTTGAAGCAGGAGGGACAGAGACCCAGTACTTC
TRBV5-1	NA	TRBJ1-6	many	CASSLRSDSPLHF	TGCGCCAGCAGCTTGCGTTCAGATTCACCCCTCCACTTT
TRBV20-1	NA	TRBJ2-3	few	CSARDPTPDTQYF	TGCAGTGCTAGAGATCCAACCCCAGATACGCAGTATTTT
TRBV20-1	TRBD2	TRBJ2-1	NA	CSASRPSGRAYNEQFF	TGCAGTGCTTCCCGCCCCAGCGGGAGGGCTTACAATGAGCAGTTCTTC
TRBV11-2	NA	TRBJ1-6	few	CASSTGNSPLHF	TGTGCCAGCAGCACGGGGAATTCACCCCTCCACTTT
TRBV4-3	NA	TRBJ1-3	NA	CASSQDGPDRTGNTIYF	TGCGCCAGCAGCCAAGATGGCCCGGATCGTACAGGAAACACCATATATTTT
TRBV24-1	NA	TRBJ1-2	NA	CATSDYPQGSGYTF	TGTGCCACCAGTGATTACCCCCAGGGGTCCGGCTACACCTTC
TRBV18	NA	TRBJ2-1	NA	CASSPPGTEQFF	TGTGCCAGCTCACCACCAGGAACTGAGCAGTTCTTC
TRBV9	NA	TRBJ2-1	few	CASSPLKRGEQFF	TGTGCCAGCAGCCCGCTCAAGAGGGGTGAGCAGTTCTTC
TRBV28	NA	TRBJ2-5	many	CASGGTETQYF	TGTGCCAGCGGAGGGACAGAGACCCAGTACTTC